The clone carrying this T cell receptor beta chain appeared many times. No antigen is known for it. Time point noted: patch test 2, 6 weeks after DPC sensitization. Treatment of the sample: therapeutic diphenylcyclopropenone sensitization with weekly scalp DPC. Individual cDNA molecules in this library carried unique molecular identifiers. TCRdb used MiXCR to reprocess the RACE reads, holding one entry per CDR3 protein. The sample lists some 150,000 distinct CDR3 sequences, 12% occurring once. V was clipped by 0 bases and J by 5 bases; unmatched bases: 6. Looked up from germline, CDR1 is DFQATT and CDR2 is SNEGSKA (reference sequence). This CDR3 region has 14 residues. These data are taken from a study of human T cells and chemical hapten exposure. Study-wide findings and caveats: TCRs at a frequency above 1 in 1000 stayed unchanged with DPC sensitization. It was expanded TCRs that formed significantly more large CDR3 similarity clusters than controls did.

This sequence was found in a woman in her forties or fifties with alopecia areata. Some clones in this sample may be carry-over from other donors' samples. The sample was whole blood, taken in connection with sensitization to the hapten diphenylcyclopropenone (DPC). The chain combines TRBV20-1 with TRBJ2-7; 8 bases are shared with TRBD2. The CDR3 region is CSARDSGGANEQYF. CDR3 DNA sequence: TGCAGTGCTAGAGATTCGGGGGGGGCCAACGAGCAGTACTTC.